The 6 T cell receptor beta chains below were found in one sample sequenced in a study of beta chain features in type 1 diabetes. cDNA synthesis used the whole RNA isolate, giving expressed TCRB sequences. Assay: immunoSEQ multiplex PCR; the TCRdb copy retains only in-frame clones and omits some. The data hold under 950,000 clones, with 17% observed a single time. Sequenced: naive CD4+ T cells from blood. These TCRs come from a woman between 18 and 30 years old in good health.

The rearrangement uses TRBV6-5 and TRBJ1-2, with D perhaps matching TRBD1 (5 bases). V was pared by 7 bases and J by 8 bases, with 17 bases between. Germline CDR1 reads MNHEY; CDR2 reads SVGAGI. This CDR3 is built from 13 residues. CDR3 in amino acids: CASTKVGGRGYTF. CDR3 sequence (DNA): TGTGCCAGCACCAAGGTGGGGGGAAGAGGCTACACCTTC.

J is TRBJ1-4 and V is TRBV9, with D maybe TRBD1 (6 bases). This CDR3 comprises 15 residues. Germline CDR1 is SGDLS and CDR2 is YYNGEE. Trimming took off 4 bases at V and 4 bases at J, with 14 bases between the two ends. The CDR3 sequence: CASSRNEGGNEKLFF. DNA of the CDR3: TGTGCCAGCAGCCGAAATGAGGGGGGTAATGAAAAACTGTTTTTT.

The V gene is TRBV19, the J gene TRBJ2-1; 8 positions agree with TRBD2. This CDR3 is built from 13 residues. Germline loops: CDR1 LNHDA, CDR2 SQIVND (reference sequence). V lost 5 bases and J lost 7; bases outside the gene matches: 4. CDR3 nucleotides: TGTGCCAGTAGTTCAGCGGGAGTTAATGAGCAGTTCTTC. This codes for CASSSAGVNEQFF. The full variable domain, completed using reference TRBV19 and TRBJ2-1, is DGGITQSPKYLFRKEGQNVTLSCEQNLNHDAMYWYRQDPGQGLRLIYYSQIVNDFQKGDIAEGYSVSREKKESFPLTVTSAQKNPTAFYLCASSSAGVNEQFFGPGTRLTVL.

This clone was counted between two and nine times. This chain uses TRBV6-5 with TRBJ2-2; TRBD1 aligns across 8 bases. The CDR3 covers 16 residues. Germline CDR1 is MNHEY and CDR2 is SVGAGI. V gave up 0 bases and J gave up 4 bases; unmatched junction bases: 4. Here the CDR3 reads CASSYSDRVVTGELFF. The CDR3 coding sequence is TGTGCCAGCAGTTACTCGGACAGGGTGGTCACCGGGGAGCTGTTTTTT.

The chain carries TRBV5-1 and TRBJ2-7; D is undetermined. Per germline, CDR1 SGHRS and CDR2 YFSETQ. The ends were cut back, 4 bases at V and 1 base at J, with 12 bases in the middle. The CDR3 covers 14 residues. CDR3 region: CASSGVFGSYEQYF. The CDR3, as DNA: TGCGCCAGCAGCGGGGTTTTCGGGTCCTACGAGCAGTACTTC.

The CDR3 coding sequence is TGTGCCAGCAGCCTAGAGGTCCATGTTGAAGCTTTCTTT. Amino acid sequence: CASSLEVHVEAFF. The rearrangement links TRBV7-9 to TRBJ1-1; D remains ambiguous. The CDR3 runs 13 residues. The germline CDR1 and CDR2 sequences are SEHNR and FQNEAQ (reference sequence). The V end was cut by 5 bases, the J end by 7 bases, with 14 bases between. The entire variable domain, with the rest obtained from reference TRBV7-9 and TRBJ1-1, is as follows: DTGVSQNPRHKITKRGQNVTFRCDPISEHNRLYWYRQTLGQGPEFLTYFQNEAQLEKSRLLSDRFSAERPKGSFSTLEIQRTEQGDSAMYLCASSLEVHVEAFFGQGTRLTVV.